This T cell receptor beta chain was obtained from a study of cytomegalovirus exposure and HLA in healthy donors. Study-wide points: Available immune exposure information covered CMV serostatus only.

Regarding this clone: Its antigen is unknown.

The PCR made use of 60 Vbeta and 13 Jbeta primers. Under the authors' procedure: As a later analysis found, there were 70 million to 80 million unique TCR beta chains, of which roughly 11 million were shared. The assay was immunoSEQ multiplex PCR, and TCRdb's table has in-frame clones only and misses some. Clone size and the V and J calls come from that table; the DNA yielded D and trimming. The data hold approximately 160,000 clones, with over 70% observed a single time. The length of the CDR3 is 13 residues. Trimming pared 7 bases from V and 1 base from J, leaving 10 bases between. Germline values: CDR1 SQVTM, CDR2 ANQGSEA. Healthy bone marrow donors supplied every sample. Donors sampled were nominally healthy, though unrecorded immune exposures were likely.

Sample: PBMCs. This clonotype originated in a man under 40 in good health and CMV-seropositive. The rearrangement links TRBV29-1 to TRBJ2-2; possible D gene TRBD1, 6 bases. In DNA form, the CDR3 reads TGCAGCGCCTGGACAGAGAACACCGGGGAGCTGTTTTTT. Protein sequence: CSAWTENTGELFF.